This is a list of T cell receptor beta chains from one sample in a study of T cells in Graves' hyperthyroidism and ophthalmopathy. TCRdb ran MiXCR on the multiplex PCR reads and lists one entry per CDR3 protein. The sample lists some 720,000 distinct CDR3 sequences; 16% were seen once. Sequenced input: blood. The receptors originated from a man aged 18 to 29 with Graves' hyperthyroidism. CDR3s include the opening cysteine and the closing phenylalanine or tryptophan. D genes are given only for firm matches.

v_call d_call cdr3_aa
TRBV9 TRBD2 CASSVAGLAVTGELFF
TRBV29-1 - CSVEPRGDGYTF
TRBV3-1 - CASSHVGSRYEQYF
TRBV5-1 - CASSPRPGGGHLLEQYF
TRBV2 - CASSEAAVQEAQYF
TRBV2 - CASTTRIPTTTDTQYF
TRBV12-3/TRBV12-4 - CASSFSAGRYEQYF
TRBV7-9 TRBD2 CASSSPPGSGRAGIPYEQYF
TRBV24-1 TRBD2 CATSDPGLAGSYNEQFF
TRBV10-1 - CASGLRLRFQDSDTQYF
TRBV10-3 - CAISRDYNEQFF
TRBV11-3 - CASSSPTFTDTQYF
TRBV28 TRBD2 CASRALAGSNTGELFF
TRBV12-3/TRBV12-4 - CASTPAPAGNYEQYF
TRBV15 TRBD1 CATSTRQGGETQYF
TRBV30 - CAWSLDRTVSAKNIQYF
TRBV7-2 - CASTTGAQRETQYF
TRBV5-8 - CASSLEYETQYF
TRBV29-1 TRBD1 CSAQTDRGGQFF
TRBV11-3 - CASSTSNRMNTEAFF
TRBV6-1 - CASSKLGPSNTGELFF
TRBV7-8 TRBD2 CASSPSRLAGTDTQYF
TRBV12-3/TRBV12-4 TRBD1 CASSFAPDRPYNEQFF
TRBV29-1 TRBD2 CSVGLAGAVGETQYF
TRBV28 TRBD1 CASSFVSGGYQPQHF
TRBV11-1 - CASTPRWRGGTGTQYF
TRBV11-3 - CASSSSSETQYF
TRBV10-3 TRBD2 CAISSGTTMPHIQYF
TRBV20-1 - CSARDPTAPTEAFF
TRBV5-8 - CASSLLRDGSYEQYF
TRBV5-1 - CASSLASRTDYGYTF
TRBV12-3/TRBV12-4 - CASSLAHGAVSTDTQYF
TRBV5-1 TRBD2 CASSLVREGPDTQYF
TRBV7-9 - CASSLGGPQGGEKLFF
TRBV29-1 TRBD2 CSVTGTSGRAYEQYF
TRBV28 - CASSKGPATDTQYF
TRBV4-3 - CASSLDIQSTDTQYF
TRBV4-3 TRBD2 CASSRRDYQGDEQYF
TRBV12-3/TRBV12-4 - CASSLELSGLFF
TRBV11-2 TRBD1 CASSSDRGKFF
TRBV13 TRBD2 CASGYSGSSAQFF
TRBV20-1 - CSARSSDGGTAFF
TRBV28 - CASSLYPGHEAFF
TRBV28 - CASSFSGPNYGYTF
TRBV25-1 - CASSDEWGAQETQYF
TRBV4-1 TRBD2 CASSPGGGTGNEQFF
TRBV7-6 TRBD2 CASSLLGQATSGNEQYF
TRBV24-1 - CATSDYLGGYTF
TRBV9 TRBD2 CASSHSGSVPGELFF
TRBV6-2/TRBV6-3 TRBD2 CANAKREGPYNEQFF
TRBV30 TRBD2 CAWQKAGGKETQYF
TRBV4-1 - CASSQDHSYEQYF
TRBV11-2 - CASSLGLLAALFANTGELFF